This is a list of T cell receptor beta chains from one sample in a study of CD8 T cells in Susac syndrome. TCRdb analysed the immunoSEQ multiplex PCR reads with MiXCR anew, one entry per CDR3 protein. The sample has about 80,000 distinct CDR3 sequences, around 94% seen once. The sample consisted of CD8+ T cells from PBMCs. These receptors were obtained from a human donor in good health. The conserved cysteine and the conserved F or W are not part of the CDR3 here. The order of the fields is J gene, V gene, D gene, CDR3 protein. D genes are given only for firm matches.

TRBJ2-3 TRBV6-5 TRBD2 ASSYLERGGISDTQY
TRBJ2-3 TRBV27 TRBD2 ATVAGGGTDTQY
TRBJ2-1 TRBV27 . ASSNYPGNEQF
TRBJ2-5 TRBV7-2 . ASRRHGSIQETQY
TRBJ1-1 TRBV20-1 TRBD1 SARGPGQGKNTEAF
TRBJ2-5 TRBV29-1 TRBD2 SVEHRGLAGVRRETQY
TRBJ2-2 TRBV7-8 . ASSLLGGAGRELF
TRBJ1-5 TRBV2 . ASSAPYNQPQH
TRBJ2-1 TRBV6-5 . ASRTGLSAYNEQF
TRBJ1-1 TRBV20-1 . SASNTEAF
TRBJ2-1 TRBV7-9 . ASSSRLTSHEQF
TRBJ2-7 TRBV29-1 . SVEGGVGRPPYEQY
TRBJ2-7 TRBV20-1 . SASVGLGYEQY
TRBJ2-1 TRBV29-1 . SVDSYNEQF
TRBJ2-3 TRBV5-1 . ASSSAGKSTDTQY
TRBJ2-5 TRBV7-9 . ASGPPGLSYQETQY
TRBJ1-2 TRBV9 . ASSVPQSNYGYT
TRBJ1-2 TRBV27 TRBD1 ASSGTGVYYGYT
TRBJ2-1 TRBV11-2 TRBD2 ASSRSGPTYNEQF
TRBJ2-2 TRBV13 . ASSLLDRNTGELF
TRBJ2-1 TRBV20-1 . SARGPKPEQF
TRBJ2-1 TRBV29-1 TRBD2 SVEGLDSYNEQF
TRBJ1-4 TRBV5-1 . ASSLGYSENEKLF
TRBJ1-5 TRBV5-6 TRBD1 ASSLGGQADNQPQH
TRBJ1-1 TRBV23-1 . ASRPAGEAF
TRBJ2-3 TRBV24-1 . ATSDFVTVQSGPSTDTQY
TRBJ2-6 TRBV5-6 . ASSTGRVWT
TRBJ2-2 TRBV20-1 TRBD1 SAWDRGQTGELF
TRBJ2-1 TRBV5-6 . ASSLINEQF
TRBJ2-5 TRBV4-1 . ASSQAVEGLETQY
TRBJ2-7 TRBV27 . ASSRGREQY
TRBJ2-1 TRBV30 . AWSVLSGIYNEQF
TRBJ1-5 TRBV20-1 TRBD1 SASIWDRSWPQH
TRBJ1-2 TRBV20-1 . SARDIVRGYGYT
TRBJ1-5 TRBV27 . ASSLGSRGNQPQH
TRBJ1-2 TRBV6-1 . ASRSPEAKFNYGYT
TRBJ1-5 TRBV4-3 . ASSQGGGLNQPQH
TRBJ2-1 TRBV7-9 TRBD1 ASSSNPTGYSYNEQF
TRBJ2-7 TRBV7-9 TRBD2 ASSSTTSGGRYEQY